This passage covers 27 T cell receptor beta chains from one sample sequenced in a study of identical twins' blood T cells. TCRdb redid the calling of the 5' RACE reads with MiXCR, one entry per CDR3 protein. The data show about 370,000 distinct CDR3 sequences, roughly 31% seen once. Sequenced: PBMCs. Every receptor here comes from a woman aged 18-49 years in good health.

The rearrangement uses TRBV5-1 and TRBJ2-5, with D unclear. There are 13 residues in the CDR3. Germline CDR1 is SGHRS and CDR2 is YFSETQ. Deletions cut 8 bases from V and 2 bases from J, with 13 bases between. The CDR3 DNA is TGCGCCAGTAGCCGGCGGTTACAAGAGACCCAGTACTTC. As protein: CASSRRLQETQYF.

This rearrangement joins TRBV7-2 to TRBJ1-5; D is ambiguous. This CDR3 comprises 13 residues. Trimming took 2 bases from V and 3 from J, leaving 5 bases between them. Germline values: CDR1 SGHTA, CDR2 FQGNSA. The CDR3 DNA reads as TGTGCCAGCAGCTTATCAATCAATCAGCCCCAGCATTTT. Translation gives CASSLSINQPQHF. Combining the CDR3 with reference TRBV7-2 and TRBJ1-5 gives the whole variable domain GAGVSQSPSNKVTEKGKDVELRCDPISGHTALYWYRQSLGQGLEFLIYFQGNSAPDKSGLPSDRFSAERTGGSVSTLTIQRTQQEDSAVYLCASSLSINQPQHFGDGTRLSIL.

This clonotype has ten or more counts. CDR3 in amino acids: CSAINTGGRDGYTF. The CDR3 bases are TGCAGTGCTATTAACACAGGGGGCAGGGATGGCTACACCTTC. The chain joins TRBV20-1 to TRBJ1-2, with 9 nucleotides matching TRBD1. J gave up 6 bases and V 4 bases, and 9 bases lay outside the gene matches. Germline V gene lookup returns CDR1 DFQATT and CDR2 SNEGSKA (reference sequence). The CDR3 sequence is 14 residues long.

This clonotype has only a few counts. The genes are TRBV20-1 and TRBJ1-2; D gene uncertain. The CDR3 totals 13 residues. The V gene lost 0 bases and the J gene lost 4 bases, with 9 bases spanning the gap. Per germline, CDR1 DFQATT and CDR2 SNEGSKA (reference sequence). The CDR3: CSARDEGSYGYTF. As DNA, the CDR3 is TGCAGTGCTAGAGATGAGGGATCCTATGGCTACACCTTC.

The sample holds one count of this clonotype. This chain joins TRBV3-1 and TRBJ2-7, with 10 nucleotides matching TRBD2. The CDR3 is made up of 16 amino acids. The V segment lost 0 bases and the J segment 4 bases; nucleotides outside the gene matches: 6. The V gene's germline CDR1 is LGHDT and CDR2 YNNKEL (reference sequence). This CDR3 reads CASSQDQTSGYYEQYF. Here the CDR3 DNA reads TGTGCCAGCAGCCAAGACCAGACTAGCGGGTATTACGAGCAGTACTTC.

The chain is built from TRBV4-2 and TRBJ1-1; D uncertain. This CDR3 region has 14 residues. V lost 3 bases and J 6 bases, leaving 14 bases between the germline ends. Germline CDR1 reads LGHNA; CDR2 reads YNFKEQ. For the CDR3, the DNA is TGTGCCAGCAGCCAGGTTCAGGTCCCTTCTGAAGCTTTCTTT. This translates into CASSQVQVPSEAFF.

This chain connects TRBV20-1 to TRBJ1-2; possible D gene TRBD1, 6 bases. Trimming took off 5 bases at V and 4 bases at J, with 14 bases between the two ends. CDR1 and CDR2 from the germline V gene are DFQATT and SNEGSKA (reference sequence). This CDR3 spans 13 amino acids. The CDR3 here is CSASDRRGYGYTF. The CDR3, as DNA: TGCAGTGCTTCCGACAGGAGAGGCTATGGCTACACCTTC.

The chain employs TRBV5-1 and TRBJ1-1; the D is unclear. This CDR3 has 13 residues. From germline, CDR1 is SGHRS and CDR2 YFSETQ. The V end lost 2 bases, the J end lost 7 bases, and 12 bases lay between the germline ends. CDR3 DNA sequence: TGCGCCAGCAGCTTAATAGTCACAGATGAAGCTTTCTTT. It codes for CASSLIVTDEAFF.

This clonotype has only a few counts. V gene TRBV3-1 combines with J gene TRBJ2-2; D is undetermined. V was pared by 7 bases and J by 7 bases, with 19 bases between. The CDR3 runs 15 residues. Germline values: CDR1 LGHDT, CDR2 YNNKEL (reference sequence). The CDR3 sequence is CASNLGGEYGGELFF. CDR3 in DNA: TGTGCCAGCAACCTTGGTGGAGAGTACGGCGGGGAGCTGTTTTTT.

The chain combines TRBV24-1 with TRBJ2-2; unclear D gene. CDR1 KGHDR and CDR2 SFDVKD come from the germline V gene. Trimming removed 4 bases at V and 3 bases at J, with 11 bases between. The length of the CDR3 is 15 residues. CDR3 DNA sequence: TGTGCCACCAGTGAGCCCTCGGATCACACCGGGGAGCTGTTTTTT. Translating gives CATSEPSDHTGELFF.

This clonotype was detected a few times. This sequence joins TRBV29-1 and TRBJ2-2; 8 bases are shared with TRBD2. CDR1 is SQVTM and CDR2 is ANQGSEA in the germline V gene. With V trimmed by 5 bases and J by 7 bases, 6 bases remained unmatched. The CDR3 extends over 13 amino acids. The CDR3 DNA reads TGCAGCGTTCCTGGGACTAGAAGCGGGGAGCTGTTTTTT. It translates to CSVPGTRSGELFF.

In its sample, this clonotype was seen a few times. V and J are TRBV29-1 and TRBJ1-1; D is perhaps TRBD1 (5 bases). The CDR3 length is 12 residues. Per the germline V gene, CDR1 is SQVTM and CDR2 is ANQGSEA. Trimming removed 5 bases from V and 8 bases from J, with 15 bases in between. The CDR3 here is CSVRAGGAEAFF. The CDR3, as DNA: TGCAGCGTTCGCGCAGGTGGGGCCGAAGCTTTCTTT.

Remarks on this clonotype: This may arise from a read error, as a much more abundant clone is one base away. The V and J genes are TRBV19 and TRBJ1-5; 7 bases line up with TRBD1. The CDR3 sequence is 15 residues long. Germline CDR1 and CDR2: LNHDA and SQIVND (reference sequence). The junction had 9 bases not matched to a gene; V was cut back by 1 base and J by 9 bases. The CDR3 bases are TGTGCCAGTAGTATAGTGACAGGGCTCTATCGGCCCCAGCATTTT. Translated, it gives CASSIVTGLYRPQHF. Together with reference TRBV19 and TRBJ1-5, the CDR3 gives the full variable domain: DGGITQSPKYLFRKEGQNVTLSCEQNLNHDAMYWYRQDPGQGLRLIYYSQIVNDFQKGDIAEGYSVSREKKESFPLTVTSAQKNPTAFYLCASSIVTGLYRPQHFGDGTRLSIL.

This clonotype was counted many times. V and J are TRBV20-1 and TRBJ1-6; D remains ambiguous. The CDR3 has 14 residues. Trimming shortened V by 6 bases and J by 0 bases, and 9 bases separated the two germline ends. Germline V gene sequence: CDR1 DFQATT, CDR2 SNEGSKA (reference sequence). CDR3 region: CSAKSSSYNSPLHF. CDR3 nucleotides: TGCAGTGCGAAGTCGAGCTCCTATAATTCACCCCTCCACTTT.

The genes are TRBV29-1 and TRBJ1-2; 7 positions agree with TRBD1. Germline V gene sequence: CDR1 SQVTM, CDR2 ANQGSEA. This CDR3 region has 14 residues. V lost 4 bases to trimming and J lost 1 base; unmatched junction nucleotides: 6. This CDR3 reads CSVAWTGDNYGYTF. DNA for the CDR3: TGCAGCGTTGCATGGACAGGAGATAACTATGGCTACACCTTC.

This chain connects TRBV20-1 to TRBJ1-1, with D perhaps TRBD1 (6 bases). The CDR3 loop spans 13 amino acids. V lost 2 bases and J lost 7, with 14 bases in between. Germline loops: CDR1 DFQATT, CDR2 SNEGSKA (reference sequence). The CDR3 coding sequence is TGCAGTGCTAGAAGCGGGACATCAGATGAAGCTTTCTTT. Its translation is CSARSGTSDEAFF.

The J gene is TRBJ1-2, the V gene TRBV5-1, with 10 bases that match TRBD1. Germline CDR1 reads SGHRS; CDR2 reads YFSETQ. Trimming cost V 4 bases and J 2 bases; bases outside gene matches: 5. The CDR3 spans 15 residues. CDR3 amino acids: CASSRRGQGNYGYTF. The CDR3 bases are TGCGCCAGCAGCCGAAGGGGACAGGGGAACTATGGCTACACCTTC.

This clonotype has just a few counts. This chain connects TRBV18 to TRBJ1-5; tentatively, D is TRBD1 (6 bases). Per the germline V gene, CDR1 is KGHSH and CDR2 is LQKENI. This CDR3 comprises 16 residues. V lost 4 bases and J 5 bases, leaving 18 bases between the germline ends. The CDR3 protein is CASSLVAGGGHQPQHF. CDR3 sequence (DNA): TGTGCCAGCTCACTAGTGGCAGGCGGGGGGCATCAGCCCCAGCATTTT.

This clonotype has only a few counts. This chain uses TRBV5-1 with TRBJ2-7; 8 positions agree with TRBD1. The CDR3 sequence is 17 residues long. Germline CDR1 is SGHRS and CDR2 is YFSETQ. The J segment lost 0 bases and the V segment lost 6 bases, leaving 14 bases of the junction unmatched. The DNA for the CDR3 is TGCGCCAGCAACACCGCCACAGGGGGATATAGCTCCTACGAGCAGTACTTC. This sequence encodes CASNTATGGYSSYEQYF.

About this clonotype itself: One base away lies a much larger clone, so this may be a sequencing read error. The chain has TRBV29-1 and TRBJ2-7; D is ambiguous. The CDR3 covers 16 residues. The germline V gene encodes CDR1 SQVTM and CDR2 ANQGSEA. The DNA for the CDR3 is TGCAGCGTTGAACTCCAAACACGGACGGGCGCCTACGAGCATTACTTC. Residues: CSVELQTRTGAYEHYF.

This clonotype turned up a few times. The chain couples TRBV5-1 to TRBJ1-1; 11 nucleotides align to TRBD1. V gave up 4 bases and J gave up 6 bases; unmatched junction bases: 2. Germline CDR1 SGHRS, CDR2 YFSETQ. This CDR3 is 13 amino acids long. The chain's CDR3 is CASSAGQGAEAFF. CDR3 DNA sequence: TGCGCCAGCAGCGCGGGACAGGGGGCTGAAGCTTTCTTT.

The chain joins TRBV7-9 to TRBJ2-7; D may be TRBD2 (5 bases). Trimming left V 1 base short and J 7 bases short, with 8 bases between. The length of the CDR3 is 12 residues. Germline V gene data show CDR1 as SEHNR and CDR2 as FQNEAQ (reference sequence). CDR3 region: CASSLEREEQYF. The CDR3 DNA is TGTGCCAGCAGCTTAGAACGGGAAGAGCAGTACTTC.

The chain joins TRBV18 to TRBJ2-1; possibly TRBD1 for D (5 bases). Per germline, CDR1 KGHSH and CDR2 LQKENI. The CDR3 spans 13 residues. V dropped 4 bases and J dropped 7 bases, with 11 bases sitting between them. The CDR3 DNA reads TGTGCCAGCTCACTACTCAGGGATAATGAGCAGTTCTTC. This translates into CASSLLRDNEQFF.

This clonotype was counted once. The CDR3 DNA reads as TGTGCCAGCAGTTCAATCACAGGGACCGCCGGGGAGCTGTTTTTT. Its protein product is CASSSITGTAGELFF. The chain carries TRBV12-3 or TRBV12-4 and TRBJ2-2, with D tentatively TRBD1 (6 bases). This CDR3 has 15 amino acids. Trimming shortened V by 4 bases and J by 6 bases, and 15 bases separated the two germline ends.

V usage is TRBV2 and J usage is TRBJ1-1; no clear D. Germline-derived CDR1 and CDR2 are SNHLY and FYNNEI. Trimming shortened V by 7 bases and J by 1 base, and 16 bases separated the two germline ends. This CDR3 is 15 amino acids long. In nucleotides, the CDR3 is TGTGCCAGCATCCCGGTGTACAGATCGAACACTGAAGCTTTCTTT. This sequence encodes CASIPVYRSNTEAFF. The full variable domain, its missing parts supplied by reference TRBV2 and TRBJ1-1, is EPEVTQTPSHQVTQMGQEVILRCVPISNHLYFYWYRQILGQKVEFLVSFYNNEISEKSEIFDDQFSVERPDGSNFTLKIRSTKLEDSAMYFCASIPVYRSNTEAFFGQGTRLTVV.

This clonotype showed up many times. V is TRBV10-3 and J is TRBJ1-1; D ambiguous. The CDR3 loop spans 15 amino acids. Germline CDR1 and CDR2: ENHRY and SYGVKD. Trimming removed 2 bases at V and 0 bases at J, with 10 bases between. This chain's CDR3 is CAISEEARMNTEAFF. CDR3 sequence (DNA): TGTGCCATCAGTGAGGAGGCACGGATGAACACTGAAGCTTTCTTT.

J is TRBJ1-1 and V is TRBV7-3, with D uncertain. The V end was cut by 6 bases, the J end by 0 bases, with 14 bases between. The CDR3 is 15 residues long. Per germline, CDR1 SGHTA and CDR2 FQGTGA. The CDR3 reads CASSPSTGLNTEAFF. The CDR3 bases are TGTGCCAGCAGTCCCTCCACCGGTTTGAACACTGAAGCTTTCTTT.